These 3 T cell receptor beta chains share one sample of origin, sequenced in a study of blood T cell repertoires in COVID-19. The data were produced by immunoSEQ multiplex PCR, yet TCRdb's version contains in-frame clones alone and is incomplete. The sample gives 150,000 or so clones, 75% to 90% of which show up once; 10% to 15% is in the top ten. The sample taken for sequencing was peripheral blood. The source of these receptors is a man younger than 35 with COVID-19, enrolled during active disease.

In its sample, this clone was seen a few times. The gene calls are TRBV7-9 and TRBJ2-1; 10 bases align to TRBD2. There are 16 residues in the CDR3. V shed 3 bases, J shed 8 bases, and the junction held 10 bases outside the gene matches. Germline CDR1 SEHNR, CDR2 FQNEAQ (reference sequence). CDR3 DNA: TGTGCCAGCAGCTTGACTCTAGCGGGGGAGGGCGATGAGCAGTTCTTC. Translating it yields CASSLTLAGEGDEQFF.

This rearrangement joins TRBV9 to TRBJ1-3; TRBD1 matches at 7 bases. Germline-derived CDR1 and CDR2 are SGDLS and YYNGEE. Unmatched junction bases numbered 1, after V lost 2 bases and J lost 2 bases. This CDR3 comprises 14 residues. The CDR3 DNA sequence: TGTGCCAGCAGCGTCACAGGGGCTGGAAACACCATATATTTT. This encodes CASSVTGAGNTIYF.

V usage is TRBV20-1 and J usage is TRBJ2-7, with D perhaps matching TRBD2 (5 bases). Germline V gene data show CDR1 as DFQATT and CDR2 as SNEGSKA (reference sequence). This CDR3 region has 16 residues. Trimming removed 6 bases at V and 1 base at J, with 22 bases between. CDR3 sequence: CSASGRRSSLSYEQYF. As DNA, the CDR3 is TGCAGTGCCAGTGGGAGAAGAAGCTCCCTATCCTACGAGCAGTACTTC.